This is a list of T cell receptor beta chains from one sample in a study of post-analysis software for immune sequencing data. In TCRdb, the PCR reads were re-called with MiXCR into one record per CDR3 protein. Of 740,000 or so distinct CDR3 sequences listed, approximately 53% are singletons. The specimen was blood. The receptors were sampled from a girl aged 5 to 17 with multiple sclerosis. CDR3s include the opening cysteine and the closing phenylalanine or tryptophan. D genes are given only for firm matches. Expanded clones are given a class, and other clones once, few, many or no size at all.

v_call,clone_size,j_call,d_call,cdr3_aa,cdr3_nt
TRBV3-1,NA,TRBJ2-1,NA,CASSYDSARNEQFF,TGTGCCAGCAGCTATGATAGTGCCCGCAATGAGCAGTTCTTC
TRBV7-6,few,TRBJ2-5,TRBD2,CASSGIIGSGVKTQYF,TGTGCCAGCAGCGGTATAATCGGGAGCGGGGTGAAGACCCAGTACTTC
TRBV20-1,NA,TRBJ2-3,NA,CSARERAHSSTDTQYF,TGCAGTGCTAGAGAGAGGGCCCACTCTAGCACAGATACGCAGTATTTT
TRBV20-1,NA,TRBJ2-3,NA,CSLFPGTSSTDTQYF,TGCAGCCTATTCCCCGGGACGTCTTCCACAGATACGCAGTATTTT
TRBV20-1,few,TRBJ2-7,NA,CSASEPYGETYEQYF,TGCAGTGCTAGCGAACCCTACGGGGAGACCTACGAGCAGTACTTC
TRBV7-6,few,TRBJ2-7,TRBD1,CASSIGQGTYEQYF,TGTGCCAGCAGCATAGGACAGGGAACCTACGAGCAGTACTTC
TRBV21-1,once,TRBJ2-7,NA,CASSKLGSDKTYEQYF,TGTGCCAGCAGCAAGCTAGGGTCAGACAAAACTTACGAGCAGTACTTC
TRBV7-2,NA,TRBJ1-2,NA,CASSFWGRGASDGYTF,TGTGCCAGCAGCTTTTGGGGAAGGGGCGCGTCGGATGGCTACACCTTC
TRBV29-1,NA,TRBJ2-1,TRBD2,CSVEGLAGNNEQFF,TGCAGCGTTGAAGGACTAGCGGGAAACAATGAGCAGTTCTTC
TRBV3-1,NA,TRBJ2-1,TRBD2,CASSHSGLVGQFF,TGTGCCAGCAGCCACAGCGGACTAGTGGGGCAGTTCTTC
TRBV10-3,NA,TRBJ1-2,TRBD1,CAISRQGMGGGYTF,TGTGCCATCAGTCGACAGGGTATGGGGGGAGGCTACACCTTC
TRBV5-1,NA,TRBJ2-7,TRBD2,CASSLTVGGGSYEQYF,TGCGCCAGCAGCTTGACTGTCGGCGGGGGATCCTACGAGCAGTACTTC
TRBV18,NA,TRBJ2-7,TRBD2,CASSPGISGGAYEQYF,TGTGCCAGCTCACCAGGCATCAGCGGGGGGGCCTACGAGCAGTACTTC
TRBV5-1,NA,TRBJ1-2,TRBD1,CASSPRDSTPSYGYTF,TGCGCCAGCAGCCCGCGGGACAGCACGCCGAGCTATGGCTACACCTTC
TRBV20-1,NA,TRBJ2-1,TRBD2,CSAFLAGVSANEQFF,TGCAGTGCTTTTTTAGCGGGAGTGTCGGCCAATGAGCAGTTCTTC
TRBV29-1,few,TRBJ2-1,NA,CSVELLQSSYNEQFF,TGCAGCGTTGAACTTTTACAAAGCTCCTACAATGAGCAGTTCTTC
TRBV12-3/TRBV12-4,NA,TRBJ2-1,NA,CASSLGGVVNEQFF,TGTGCCAGCAGTTTGGGCGGGGTTGTGAATGAGCAGTTCTTC
TRBV7-9,NA,TRBJ2-3,TRBD1,CASSWGQGTVTDTQYF,TGTGCCAGCAGCTGGGGACAGGGGACCGTCACAGATACGCAGTATTTT
TRBV20-1,few,TRBJ2-4,NA,CSTTDPRGKNIQYF,TGCAGTACTACCGACCCTAGGGGCAAAAACATTCAGTACTTC
TRBV5-1,NA,TRBJ2-7,NA,CASSLEDRPWYF,TGCGCCAGCAGCTTGGAGGACAGACCGTGGTACTTC
TRBV6-5,NA,TRBJ1-2,NA,CASSYGPGRYGYTF,TGTGCCAGCAGTTATGGGCCAGGGCGGTATGGCTACACCTTC
TRBV9,NA,TRBJ2-3,TRBD2,CASSVSLSTGGLVDTQYF,TGTGCCAGCAGCGTCTCTCTCTCGACGGGGGGGCTGGTAGATACGCAGTATTTT
TRBV15,few,TRBJ2-7,TRBD2,CATSRDLGGRTYEQYF,TGTGCCACCAGCAGAGATTTGGGCGGGAGGACCTACGAGCAGTACTTC
TRBV12-3/TRBV12-4,once,TRBJ1-5,TRBD1,CASSRSSTGTGGRSNQPQHF,TGTGCCAGCAGCCGCTCGAGCACCGGGACAGGGGGCCGGAGCAATCAGCCCCAGCATTTT
TRBV7-9,NA,TRBJ2-1,TRBD2,CARSPPGLAGVHNEQFF,TGTGCCCGCAGCCCGCCGGGCCTAGCGGGAGTCCACAATGAGCAGTTCTTC
TRBV7-6,once,TRBJ2-1,NA,CASSLALMRVRDEQFF,TGTGCCAGCAGCTTAGCGCTAATGAGGGTTCGCGATGAGCAGTTCTTC
TRBV5-1,few,TRBJ2-1,NA,CASSLQGSPVRNEQFF,TGCGCCAGCAGCTTGCAGGGGTCTCCCGTCCGCAATGAGCAGTTCTTC
TRBV12-3/TRBV12-4,NA,TRBJ2-5,TRBD2,CASSLAGGKETQYF,TGTGCCAGCAGCTTAGCGGGAGGGAAAGAGACCCAGTACTTC
TRBV7-2,NA,TRBJ2-1,NA,CASSRYGRGPSSYNEQFF,TGTGCCAGCAGCCGTTACGGGCGTGGGCCGAGCTCCTACAATGAGCAGTTCTTC
TRBV6-1,NA,TRBJ2-3,NA,CASSESHGTYTDTQYF,TGTGCCAGCAGTGAATCGCACGGGACATACACAGATACGCAGTATTTT
TRBV7-9,NA,TRBJ2-4,NA,CASSLVTQYQNIQYF,TGTGCCAGCAGCTTAGTGACCCAATACCAAAACATTCAGTACTTC
TRBV5-1,NA,TRBJ2-4,TRBD2,CASRTSGSYKNIQYF,TGCGCCAGCAGGACTAGCGGTTCCTACAAAAACATTCAGTACTTC
TRBV27,NA,TRBJ1-6,TRBD1,CASSFGQGESPLHF,TGTGCCAGCAGTTTCGGACAGGGGGAATCACCCCTCCACTTT
TRBV20-1,NA,TRBJ2-5,TRBD1,CSARGQGFQETQYF,TGCAGTGCTAGAGGACAGGGGTTTCAAGAGACCCAGTACTTC
TRBV20-1,NA,TRBJ1-2,NA,CSASPGRRSYGYTF,TGCAGTGCCTCTCCCGGCCGACGGAGCTATGGCTACACCTTC
TRBV10-3,NA,TRBJ1-1,TRBD1,CAISEDRGNTEAFF,TGTGCCATCAGTGAGGACAGGGGAAACACTGAAGCTTTCTTT
TRBV6-6,few,TRBJ2-7,NA,CASRGSDYEQYF,TGTGCCAGCAGGGGGTCGGACTACGAGCAGTACTTC
TRBV7-3,NA,TRBJ2-3,NA,CASSFGPTDTQYF,TGTGCCAGCAGCTTTGGACCCACAGATACGCAGTATTTT
TRBV29-1,few,TRBJ1-5,NA,CSVGEESNQPQHF,TGCAGCGTTGGGGAGGAAAGCAATCAGCCCCAGCATTTT
TRBV7-9,NA,TRBJ2-7,NA,CASSLDGSMRSEQYF,TGTGCCAGCAGCTTAGACGGATCGATGAGGTCCGAGCAGTACTTC
TRBV12-3/TRBV12-4,NA,TRBJ2-4,NA,CASTSNGVAKNIQYF,TGTGCCAGCACCTCCAACGGGGTAGCCAAAAACATTCAGTACTTC
TRBV2,few,TRBJ2-5,TRBD1,CASTRTGIGQETQYF,TGTGCCAGCACTAGGACAGGGATCGGCCAAGAGACCCAGTACTTC
TRBV7-9,NA,TRBJ2-1,TRBD1,CASSFGQGISLREQFF,TGTGCCAGCAGCTTCGGACAGGGAATTAGCCTGCGTGAGCAGTTCTTC
TRBV7-3,few,TRBJ2-7,NA,CASSLRPGKERSYEQYF,TGTGCCAGCAGCTTACGCCCCGGAAAGGAACGCTCCTACGAGCAGTACTTC
TRBV2,NA,TRBJ2-3,NA,CARGTGTPNTDTQYF,TGTGCCAGGGGGACCGGGACTCCCAACACAGATACGCAGTATTTT
TRBV20-1,NA,TRBJ2-3,NA,CSARDPRTDRTDTQYF,TGCAGTGCTAGAGATCCTAGGACAGACCGCACAGATACGCAGTATTTT
TRBV12-3/TRBV12-4,NA,TRBJ2-7,NA,CASSFGRGAPYEQYF,TGTGCCAGCAGTTTCGGCAGGGGGGCCCCCTACGAGCAGTACTTC
TRBV2,few,TRBJ2-6,NA,CASSEALGRTGANVLTF,TGTGCCAGCAGTGAAGCGCTTGGCAGAACAGGGGCCAACGTCCTGACTTTC
TRBV12-3/TRBV12-4,few,TRBJ2-4,TRBD2,CASSFPFSGIAKNIQYF,TGTGCCAGCAGTTTCCCATTTAGCGGGATAGCCAAAAACATTCAGTACTTC